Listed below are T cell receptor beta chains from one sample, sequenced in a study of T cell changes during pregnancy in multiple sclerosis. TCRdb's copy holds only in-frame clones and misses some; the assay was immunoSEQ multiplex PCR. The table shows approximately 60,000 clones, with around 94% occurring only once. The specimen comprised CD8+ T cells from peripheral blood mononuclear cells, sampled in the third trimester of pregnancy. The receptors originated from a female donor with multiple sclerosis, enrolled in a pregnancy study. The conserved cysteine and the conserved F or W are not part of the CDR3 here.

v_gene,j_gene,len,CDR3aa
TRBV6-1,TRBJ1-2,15,ASSEEAGGPANYGYT
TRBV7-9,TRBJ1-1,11,ASSSFSDRAAF
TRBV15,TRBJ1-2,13,ATSTLDRAEYGYT
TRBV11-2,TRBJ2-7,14,ASSTRTSGAFYEQY
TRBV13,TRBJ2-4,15,ASSILGDSRIKNIQY
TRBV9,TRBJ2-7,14,ASSPPGLAESYEQY
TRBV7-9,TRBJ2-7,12,ASSLSELSGEQY
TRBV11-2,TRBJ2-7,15,ASSFLPVTGRYYEQY
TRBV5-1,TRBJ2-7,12,ASSLAVRGDEQY
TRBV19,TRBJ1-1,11,ASRLQLVSEAF
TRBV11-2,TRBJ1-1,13,ASSFRPQGGTEAF
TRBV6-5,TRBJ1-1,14,ASSYHGPTGDTEAF
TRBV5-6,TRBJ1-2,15,ASSLWESLSPNYGYT
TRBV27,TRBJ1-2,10,ASSPEGVGYT
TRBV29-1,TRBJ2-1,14,SVWASDRVGVNEQF
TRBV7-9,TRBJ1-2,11,ASSLGGGHGYT
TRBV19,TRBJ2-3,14,ASSSDLAGLTDTQY
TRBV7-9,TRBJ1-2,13,ASSSPGQIYYGYT
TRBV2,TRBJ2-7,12,ASNPPVNTYEQY
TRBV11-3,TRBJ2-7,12,ASSSQGNRHEQY
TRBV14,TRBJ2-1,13,ASSVAGGPLNEQF
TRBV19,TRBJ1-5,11,ASAGESNQPQH
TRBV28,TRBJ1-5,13,ASSLFRGVNQPQH
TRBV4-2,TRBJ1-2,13,ASSQDLGTVPGYT
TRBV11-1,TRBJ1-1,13,ASSLNRGVGTEAF
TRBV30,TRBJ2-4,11,AWSVGAKNIQY
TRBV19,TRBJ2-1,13,ASSIAGTGTHEQF
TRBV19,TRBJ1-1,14,ASSTGQGKGNTEAF
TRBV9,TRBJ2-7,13,ASSVGGSVSYEQY
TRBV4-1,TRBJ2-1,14,ASSHRTSGDYNEQF
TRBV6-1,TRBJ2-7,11,ATREATTYEQY
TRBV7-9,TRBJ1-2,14,ASSPRTGPSLEGYT
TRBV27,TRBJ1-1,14,ASRYNPGQGETEAF
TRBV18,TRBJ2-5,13,ASSSSLLEQETQY
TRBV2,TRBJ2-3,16,ASILTPWSGRGTDTQY
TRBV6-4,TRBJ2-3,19,ASSDNQISGQGDGYTDTQY
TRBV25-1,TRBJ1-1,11,ASSDGGAAEAF
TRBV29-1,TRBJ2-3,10,SVEDRGDTQY
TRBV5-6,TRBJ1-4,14,ASSFASGQVNEKLF
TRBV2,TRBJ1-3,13,ASREGGLSGNTIY
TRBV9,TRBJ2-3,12,ASSVGNDLRSQY
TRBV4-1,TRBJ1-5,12,ASSPGQGDQPQH
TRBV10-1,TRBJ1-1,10,ASSDSPAEAF
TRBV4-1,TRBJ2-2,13,ASSQGDRGTGELF
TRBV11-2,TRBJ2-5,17,ASSQGFGTSGGKQETQY
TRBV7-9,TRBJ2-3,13,ASSPFGGSTDTQY
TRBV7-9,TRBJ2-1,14,ASSLGPGGSYNEQF
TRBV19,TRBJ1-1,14,ASTKGKGYMNTEAF
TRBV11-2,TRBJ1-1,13,ASSSTGGVSTEAF
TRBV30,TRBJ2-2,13,ACRLAGVDTGELF
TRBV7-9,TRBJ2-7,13,AGTPGLVSSYEQY
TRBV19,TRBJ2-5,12,ASRVQGFGETQY
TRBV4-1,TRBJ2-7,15,ASSPADYNYPTYEQY
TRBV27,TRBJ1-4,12,ASSLFGTGLKLF
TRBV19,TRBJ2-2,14,ASSMAAGRYTGELF
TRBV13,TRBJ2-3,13,ASSSRAGDTDTQY
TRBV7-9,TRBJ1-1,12,ASRKQGWDTEAF
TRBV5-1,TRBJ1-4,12,ASSPGQSNEKLF
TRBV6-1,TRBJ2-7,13,ASSEAGLADYEQY